Below are 21 T cell receptor beta chains sequenced from a single sample in a study of T cell clonotyping in hematopoietic cell transplantation. Using immunoSEQ multiplex PCR, the repertoire was profiled, and TCRdb retains in-frame clones only, with some absent. The sample consists of about 9,400 clones, nearly 80% of them appearing once. Sequencing used PBMCs, obtained 180 days after allogeneic stem cell transplant. These receptors came from a male patient in his thirties or forties who had an allogeneic stem cell transplant from a related donor, so the T cells may come from the graft donor. Some clones in this sample may be carry-over from other donors' samples.

This sequence joins TRBV27 and TRBJ1-6; 8 bases fit TRBD1. V shed 5 bases and J 14 bases; nucleotides not matched to a gene: 8. The CDR3 contains 13 residues. Looked up from germline, CDR1 is MNHEY and CDR2 is SMNVEV (reference sequence). CDR3 protein: CASSTAGGSALHF. In DNA form, the CDR3 reads TGTGCCAGCAGTACCGCAGGGGGCTCGGCCCTCCACTTT.

This chain uses TRBV11-3 with TRBJ2-3, with 11 bases matching TRBD1. The CDR3 loop spans 15 amino acids. Germline V gene lookup returns CDR1 SGHNT and CDR2 YENEEA. V lost 1 base to trimming and J lost 6 bases; unmatched junction nucleotides: 3. The CDR3 DNA is TGTGCCAGCAGCTTAGGAGGACAGGGGGCGGATACGCAGTATTTT. It is translated as CASSLGGQGADTQYF.

This rearrangement joins TRBV19 to TRBJ2-1, with D unclear. The CDR3 runs to 12 residues. Germline V CDR1 and CDR2: LNHDA, SQIVND (reference sequence). Trimming left V 4 bases short and J 15 bases short, with 16 bases between. CDR3 in amino acids: CASSSRAGVPFF. The CDR3 DNA reads TGTGCCAGTAGTAGTCGCGCTGGTGTTCCGTTCTTC.

This chain joins TRBV4-3 and TRBJ2-6; D possibly corresponds to TRBD1 (6 bases). Germline V gene data show CDR1 as LGHNA and CDR2 as YSLEER. Trimming shortened V by 0 bases and J by 2 bases, and 11 bases separated the two germline ends. The CDR3 is 17 residues long. DNA of the CDR3: TGCGCCAGCAGCCAAGATCGCAGGGGCGCTGGGGCCAACGTCCTGACTTTC. Its translation is CASSQDRRGAGANVLTF.

The CDR3 nucleotides read TGTGCCAGCAGTGGAAACACCATATATTTT. Translation gives CASSGNTIYF. This chain links TRBV28 with TRBJ1-3; no definite D call. V lost 5 bases to trimming and J lost 4 bases, with 0 bases between them. This CDR3 is built from 10 residues. Germline V gene data show CDR1 as MDHEN and CDR2 as SYDVKM.

This chain connects TRBV7-2 to TRBJ2-7; unclear D gene. V was pared by 5 bases and J by 7 bases, with 9 bases between. This CDR3 region has 11 residues. The germline CDR1 and CDR2 sequences are SGHTA and FQGNSA. In nucleotides, the CDR3 is TGTGCCAGCAGCCAAGGGCTAGAGCAGTACTTC. Amino acid sequence: CASSQGLEQYF.

The rearrangement links TRBV13 to TRBJ2-3; the D gene is possibly TRBD1 (5 bases). The CDR3 spans 14 residues. Trimming took 5 bases from V and 3 from J, leaving 12 bases between them. Germline V gene data show CDR1 as PRHDT and CDR2 as FYEKMQ (reference sequence). The CDR3 loop is CASSARRQTDTQYF. The DNA for the CDR3 is TGTGCCAGCAGCGCCAGACGACAGACAGATACGCAGTATTTT.

V gene TRBV20-1 combines with J gene TRBJ2-1; D ambiguous. The V gene's germline CDR1 is DFQATT and CDR2 SNEGSKA (reference sequence). The ends were cut back, 1 base at V and 6 bases at J, with 4 bases in the middle. The CDR3 has 11 residues. In nucleotides, the CDR3 is TGCAGTGCTAGAGGCCTCAATGAGCAGTTCTTC. Amino acids: CSARGLNEQFF.

This clone has only a few counts. The rearrangement uses TRBV12-5 and TRBJ2-3; TRBD1 agrees at 7 bases. The CDR3 is 12 amino acids. After removal of 5 bases from V and 14 bases from J, the junction contained 10 bases not matched to a gene. Germline V lookup: CDR1 LGHNT, CDR2 FRNRAP. CDR3 nucleotides: TGTGCTAGTGGTCCCGACAGGGCCAGCACGTATTTT. Translated, it gives CASGPDRASTYF.

This sequence joins TRBV13 and TRBJ2-5, with D tentatively TRBD2 (6 bases). This CDR3 spans 14 amino acids. The V gene lost 5 bases and the J gene lost 1 base, with 11 bases spanning the gap. Germline CDR1 and CDR2: PRHDT and FYEKMQ (reference sequence). In DNA form, the CDR3 reads TGTGCCAGCAGCGGCCTGGGAGGCCAAGAGACCCAGTACTTC. Translation: CASSGLGGQETQYF.

This chain connects TRBV6-1 to TRBJ1-5; TRBD1 agrees at 12 bases. Germline values: CDR1 MNHNS, CDR2 SASEGT. V was pared by 4 bases and J by 4 bases, with 11 bases of the junction left unmatched. CDR3 length: 18 residues. This CDR3 is CASSGGQGARMGNQPQHF. The DNA for the CDR3 is TGTGCCAGCAGTGGGGGACAGGGGGCGAGGATGGGAAATCAGCCCCAGCATTTT.

The rearrangement links TRBV2 to TRBJ1-6; weak D call: TRBD1 (6 bases). Germline CDR1 SNHLY, CDR2 FYNNEI. This CDR3 contains 20 residues. With 6 bases removed from V and 0 bases from J, the gap between germline ends came to 24 bases. CDR3 in DNA: TGTGCCAGCAGCGCAAGGCAGGGGAAAGGGCCCCCCTCCTATAATTCACCCCTCCACTTT. Translating it yields CASSARQGKGPPSYNSPLHF.

This clone was seen only once. The genes are TRBV5-1 and TRBJ1-1, with unresolved D. The germline V gene encodes CDR1 SGHRS and CDR2 YFSETQ. Trimming took off 5 bases at V and 1 base at J, with 6 bases between the two ends. This CDR3 has 12 residues. The CDR3 loop reads CASRRGNTEAFF. Written as DNA, the CDR3 is TGCGCCAGCAGACGGGGGAACACTGAAGCTTTCTTT.

V gene TRBV28 combines with J gene TRBJ1-2; maybe TRBD1 (5 bases). Germline V gene sequence: CDR1 MDHEN, CDR2 SYDVKM. The V gene lost 7 bases and the J gene lost 5 bases, with 17 bases spanning the gap. CDR3 length equals 14 residues. The CDR3 nucleotides are TGTGCCAGCACCCCCCTCTCCGGGGCATATGGCTACACCTTC. Encoded protein: CASTPLSGAYGYTF.

V usage is TRBV7-3 and J usage is TRBJ2-3, with 13 bases aligning to TRBD2. Germline assignment: CDR1 SGHTA and CDR2 FQGTGA. The CDR3 runs 16 residues. Germline trimming cut 5 bases from V and 0 bases from J; bases unmatched to any gene: 2. This CDR3 reads CASSKTSGGSTDTQYF. In DNA form, the CDR3 reads TGTGCCAGCAGCAAGACTAGCGGGGGGAGCACAGATACGCAGTATTTT. Based on the CDR3 plus reference TRBV7-3 and TRBJ2-3, the full variable domain is GAGVSQTPSNKVTEKGKYVELRCDPISGHTALYWYRQSLGQGPEFLIYFQGTGAADDSGLPNDRFFAVRPEGSVSTLKIQRTERGDSAVYLCASSKTSGGSTDTQYFGPGTRLTVL.

V gene TRBV19 combines with J gene TRBJ1-5; D unresolved. The CDR3 sequence is 16 residues long. The ends were cut back, 3 bases at V and 0 bases at J, with 12 bases in the middle. Germline V CDR1 and CDR2: LNHDA, SQIVND (reference sequence). The CDR3 sequence is CASSIYSMGSNQPQHF. CDR3 coding DNA: TGTGCCAGTAGTATTTACAGTATGGGTAGCAATCAGCCCCAGCATTTT. Full variable domain (remainder filled in from reference TRBV19 and TRBJ1-5): DGGITQSPKYLFRKEGQNVTLSCEQNLNHDAMYWYRQDPGQGLRLIYYSQIVNDFQKGDIAEGYSVSREKKESFPLTVTSAQKNPTAFYLCASSIYSMGSNQPQHFGDGTRLSIL.

In nucleotides, the CDR3 is TGTGCCAGCAGACTAAGCGGGGGAGGGACCTACGAGCAGTACTTC. This sequence encodes CASRLSGGGTYEQYF. The chain carries TRBV6-5 and TRBJ2-7; 8 positions agree with TRBD2. Looked up from germline, CDR1 is MNHEY and CDR2 is SVGAGI. The length of the CDR3 is 15 residues. Trimming cost V 6 bases and J 2 bases; bases outside gene matches: 9.

The chain combines TRBV11-2 with TRBJ1-2, with D uncertain. The V gene lost 1 base and the J gene lost 6 bases, with 9 bases spanning the gap. The CDR3 loop spans 13 amino acids. Looked up from germline, CDR1 is SGHAT and CDR2 is FQNNGV. This chain's CDR3 is CASSLGSGNGYTF. CDR3 DNA sequence: TGTGCCAGCAGCTTAGGGTCTGGGAATGGCTACACCTTC.

This clone was seen a few times. V and J are TRBV7-8 and TRBJ2-3; 12 bases align to TRBD2. The CDR3 has 17 residues. The V gene's germline CDR1 is SGHVS and CDR2 FQNEAQ. V lost 3 bases and J lost 4; bases outside the gene matches: 8. The CDR3 bases are TGTGCCAGCAGCTTCGCCGCGACTAGCGGGGGAGCAGATACGCAGTATTTT. Residues: CASSFAATSGGADTQYF.

The genes are TRBV25-1 and TRBJ2-2, with 10 bases aligning to TRBD2. CDR1 and CDR2 from the germline V gene are MGHDK and SYGVNS. The CDR3 covers 16 residues. V was pared by 7 bases and J by 4 bases, with 9 bases of the junction left unmatched. This chain's CDR3 is CASTKEAGGLTGELFF. The CDR3 nucleotides are TGTGCCAGCACCAAGGAAGCGGGGGGGCTCACCGGGGAGCTGTTTTTT. The full variable domain, rest sourced from reference TRBV25-1 and TRBJ2-2, is EADIYQTPRYLVIGTGKKITLECSQTMGHDKMYWYQQDPGMELHLIHYSYGVNSTEKGDLSSESTVSRIRTEHFPLTLESARPSHTSQYLCASTKEAGGLTGELFFGEGSRLTVL.

The CDR3 spells CASSRGTASGGYTF. CDR3 DNA sequence: TGCGCCAGCAGCCGCGGGACAGCCTCTGGGGGCTACACCTTC. This sequence joins TRBV4-3 and TRBJ1-2, with 7 bases matching TRBD1. The V and J ends lost 4 bases and 8 bases, in that order; junction bases with no gene match: 10. The CDR3 is 14 amino acids. Per germline, CDR1 LGHNA and CDR2 YSLEER.